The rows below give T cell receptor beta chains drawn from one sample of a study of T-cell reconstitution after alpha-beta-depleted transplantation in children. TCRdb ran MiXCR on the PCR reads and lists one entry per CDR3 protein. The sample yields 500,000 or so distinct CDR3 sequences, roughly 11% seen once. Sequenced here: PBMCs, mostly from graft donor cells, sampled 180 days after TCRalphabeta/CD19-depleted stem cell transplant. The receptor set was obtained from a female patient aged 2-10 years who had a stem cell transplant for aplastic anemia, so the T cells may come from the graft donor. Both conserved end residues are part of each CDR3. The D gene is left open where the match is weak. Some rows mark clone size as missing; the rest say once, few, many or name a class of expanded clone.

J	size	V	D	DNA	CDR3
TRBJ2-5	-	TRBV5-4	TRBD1	TGTGCCAGCAGCTCCTACCGGGACAGGGTTACAGAGACCCAGTACTTC	CASSSYRDRVTETQYF
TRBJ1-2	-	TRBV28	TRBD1	TGTGCCAGCCGTCCACCCGGGACAGCTCCTGGCTACACCTTC	CASRPPGTAPGYTF
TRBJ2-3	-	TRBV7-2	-	TGTGCCAGCAGCTTGCAACAGGGCACAGATACGCAGTATTTT	CASSLQQGTDTQYF
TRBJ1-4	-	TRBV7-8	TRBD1	TGTGCCAGCAGCGCGACTTACCGGGACAGTTACAAAGGGCTGTTTTTT	CASSATYRDSYKGLFF
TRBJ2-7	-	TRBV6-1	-	TGTGCCAGCAGGGAGGGGGGGGGCTCCTACGAGCAGTACTTC	CASREGGGSYEQYF
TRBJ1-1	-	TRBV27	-	TGTGCCAGCAGTGTAATAAGCAGGGTGAACACTGAAGCTTTCTTT	CASSVISRVNTEAFF
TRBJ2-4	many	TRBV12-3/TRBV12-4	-	TGTGCCAGCAGTGCCGAGGGCCAGGGGATTAAAAACATTCAGTACTTC	CASSAEGQGIKNIQYF
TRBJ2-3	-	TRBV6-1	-	TGTGCCAGCGGGGCTACCCAAACCCGCACAGATACGCAGTATTTT	CASGATQTRTDTQYF
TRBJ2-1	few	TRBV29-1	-	TGCAGCGTTGAAGATCTCATAGCCAACATCTACAATGAGCAGTTCTTC	CSVEDLIANIYNEQFF
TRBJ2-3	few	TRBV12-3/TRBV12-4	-	TGTGCCAGCAGTTTACGGGGGATTAGCACAGATACGCAGTATTTT	CASSLRGISTDTQYF
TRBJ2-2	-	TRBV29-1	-	TGCAGCGTTGATTCGGAGAACGCCGGGGAGCTGTTTTTT	CSVDSENAGELFF
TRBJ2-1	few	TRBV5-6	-	TGTGCCAGCAGCTTGGAGGCAGCACGCTACAATGAGCAGTTCTTC	CASSLEAARYNEQFF
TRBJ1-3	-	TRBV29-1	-	TGCAGCGTTAATACGATCACCTCTGGAAACACCATATATTTT	CSVNTITSGNTIYF
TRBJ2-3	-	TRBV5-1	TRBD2	TGCGCCAGCAGCTTCGGACTAGCGGGCACGCGAGGAGCAGATACGCAGTATTTT	CASSFGLAGTRGADTQYF
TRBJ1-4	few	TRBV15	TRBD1	TGTGCCACCAGCAGAGATGCAGGGGGCGGGACAACTAATGAAAAACTGTTTTTT	CATSRDAGGGTTNEKLFF
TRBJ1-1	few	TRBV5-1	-	TGCGCCAGCAGCTTTCTACTGATGAACACTGAAGCTTTCTTT	CASSFLLMNTEAFF
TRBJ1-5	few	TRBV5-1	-	TGCGCCAGCAGCTTGATGGGCAATCAGCCCCAGCATTTT	CASSLMGNQPQHF
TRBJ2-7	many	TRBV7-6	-	TGTGCCAGCAGCTTAGAAAACGAGCAGTACTTC	CASSLENEQYF
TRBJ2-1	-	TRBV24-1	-	TGTGCCACCAGTGACCCTGGACAGTCCTCCTACAATGAGCAGTTCTTC	CATSDPGQSSYNEQFF
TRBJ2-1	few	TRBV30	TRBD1	TGTGCCTGGGGACAGGGACTCTCCTACAATGAGCAGTTCTTC	CAWGQGLSYNEQFF
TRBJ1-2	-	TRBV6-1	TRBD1	TGTGCCAGCAGCCGTACAGGGGCTAATGGCTACACCTTC	CASSRTGANGYTF
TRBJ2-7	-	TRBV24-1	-	TGTGCCACCCAGGGAGACTACGAGCAGTACTTC	CATQGDYEQYF
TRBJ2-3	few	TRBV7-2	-	TGTGCCAGCAGCCTTGGGACCCCCCCGGGGAATACGCAGTATTTT	CASSLGTPPGNTQYF
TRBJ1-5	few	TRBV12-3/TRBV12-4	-	TGTGCCAGCAGTGCGGACGGGTATAGCAATCAGCCCCAGCATTTT	CASSADGYSNQPQHF
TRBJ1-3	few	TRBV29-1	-	TGCAGCGTTGATATAGCGAGTTCTTCTCCGATCTTGGACGGAAGCTCTGGAAACACCATATATTTT	CSVDIASSSPILDGSSGNTIYF
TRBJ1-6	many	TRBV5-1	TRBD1	TGCGCCAGCAGCTTCGGACAGGAGAGAGGCGGATATAATTCACCCCTCCACTTT	CASSFGQERGGYNSPLHF
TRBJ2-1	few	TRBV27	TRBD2	TGTGCCAGCAGCCGGACTAGCGGGAGGACCAATGAGCAGTTCTTC	CASSRTSGRTNEQFF
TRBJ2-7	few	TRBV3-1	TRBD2	TGTGCCAGCAGCCGAAGACTAGCGGGAGGCTCGACTTACGAGCAGTACTTC	CASSRRLAGGSTYEQYF
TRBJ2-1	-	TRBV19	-	TGTGCCAGTACAGCGACAGGCCTACACAATGAGCAGTTCTTC	CASTATGLHNEQFF
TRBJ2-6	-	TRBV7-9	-	TGTGCCAGCGGATCAGGGGACTGGGCCAACGTCCTGACTTTC	CASGSGDWANVLTF
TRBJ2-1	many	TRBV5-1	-	TGCGCCAGCAGCGGACCGCGGGGCCCGGCCTACAATGAGCAGTTCTTC	CASSGPRGPAYNEQFF
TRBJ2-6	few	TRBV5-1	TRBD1	TGCGCCAGCAGTTCCCGGGACAGCTCTGGGGCCAACGTCCTGACTTTC	CASSSRDSSGANVLTF
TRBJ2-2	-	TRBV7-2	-	TGTGCCAGCAGCTTACCCGAGAAGGGGGAGCTGTTTTTT	CASSLPEKGELFF
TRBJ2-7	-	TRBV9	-	TGTGCCAGCAGCCAAGGGACATATTCCTACGAGCAGTACTTC	CASSQGTYSYEQYF
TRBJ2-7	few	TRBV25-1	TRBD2	TGTGCCAGCAGTGAAGGGGCTAGCGGGAATGGATACGAGCAGTACTTC	CASSEGASGNGYEQYF
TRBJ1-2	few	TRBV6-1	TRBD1	TGTGCCAGCAGCACCGGGACAGGTCGCTATGGCTACACCTTC	CASSTGTGRYGYTF
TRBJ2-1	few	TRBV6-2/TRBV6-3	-	TGTGCCAGCATCCCGGCGGCTAGGGACAATGAGCAGTTCTTC	CASIPAARDNEQFF
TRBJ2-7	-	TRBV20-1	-	TGCAGTGCCTGCGACAGGCCGAGCTCCTACGAGCAGTACTTC	CSACDRPSSYEQYF
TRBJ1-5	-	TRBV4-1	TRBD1	TGCGCCAGCAGCCAAGATCCGGGACAGGGGGGACAGCCCCAGCATTTT	CASSQDPGQGGQPQHF
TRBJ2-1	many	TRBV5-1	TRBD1	TGCGCCAGCAGCTTGGGTCCCAGGGGGCCGGACAATGAGCAGTTCTTC	CASSLGPRGPDNEQFF
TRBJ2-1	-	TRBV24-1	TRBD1	TGTGCCACGGAAGGGACAGGCCCTTTGGATGAGCAGTTCTTC	CATEGTGPLDEQFF
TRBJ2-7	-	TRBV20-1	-	TGCAGTGCTAGACCCCCTCGGGCGGAACCAACGAAGGCCTACGAGCAGTACTTC	CSARPPRAEPTKAYEQYF
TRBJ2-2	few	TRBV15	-	TGTGCCACCAGCAGTTCGGCAGGGTTGAACACCGGGGAGCTGTTTTTT	CATSSSAGLNTGELFF
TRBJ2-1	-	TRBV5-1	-	TGCGCCAGCAGCTTTAGGGGCGAGTTCTCCTACAATGAGCAGTTCTTC	CASSFRGEFSYNEQFF
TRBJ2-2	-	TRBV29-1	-	TGCAGCGCCTCCTGGGTGCGGAACACCGGGGAGCTGTTTTTT	CSASWVRNTGELFF